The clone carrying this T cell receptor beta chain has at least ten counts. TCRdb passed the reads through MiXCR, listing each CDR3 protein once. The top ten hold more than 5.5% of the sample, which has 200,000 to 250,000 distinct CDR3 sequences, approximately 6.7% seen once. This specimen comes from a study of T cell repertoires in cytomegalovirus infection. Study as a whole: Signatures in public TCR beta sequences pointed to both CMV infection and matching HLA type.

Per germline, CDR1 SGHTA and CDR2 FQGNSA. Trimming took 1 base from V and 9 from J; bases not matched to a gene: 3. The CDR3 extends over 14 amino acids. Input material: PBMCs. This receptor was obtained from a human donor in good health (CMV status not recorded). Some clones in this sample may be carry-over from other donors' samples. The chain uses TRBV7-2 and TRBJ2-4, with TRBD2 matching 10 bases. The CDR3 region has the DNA TGTGCCAGCAGCTTAGAGCGGGGGGGGGGCATTCAGTACTTC. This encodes CASSLERGGGIQYF.